The clone carrying this TCR beta chain was found a few times. The data stem from a study of T cells in Graves' hyperthyroidism and ophthalmopathy. Each 10 ml fresh peripheral blood draw supplied the PBMCs. Researchers amplified the TCR beta CDR3 regions from RNA transcripts. HTBI primers were used for first-round RT-PCR of the TCR CDR3. TCRdb itself ran the multiplex PCR reads through MiXCR, one entry per CDR3 protein. This table has 400,000 to 450,000 distinct CDR3 sequences, around 15% appearing once. The TCR was taken from a man younger than 35 with Graves' ophthalmopathy. Sample: blood.

Here the CDR3 reads CAWSRRGTGGRGGYF. In DNA, the CDR3 is TGTGCCTGGAGTCGAAGGGGGACAGGGGGCCGCGGAGGGTACTTC. J is TRBJ2-5 and V is TRBV30; 12 nucleotides agree with TRBD1. CDR1 is GTSNPN and CDR2 is SVGIG in the germline V gene (reference sequence). The CDR3 has 15 residues. The V gene end was trimmed by 2 bases and the J gene end by 13 bases; junction bases not matched to a gene: 14.